This passage covers 30 T cell receptor beta chains from one sample sequenced in a study of blood T cell repertoires in COVID-19. This table comes from immunoSEQ multiplex PCR, and its TCRdb copy is limited to in-frame clones, with some not included. The sample carries some 70,000 clones, around 93% recorded once. The sequencing sample was made of peripheral blood. The receptor set was obtained from a human donor in a cohort sampled during active COVID-19.

This chain uses TRBV24-1 with TRBJ1-1, with 7 bases aligning to TRBD1. CDR3 length: 13 amino acids. V lost 3 bases to trimming and J lost 7 bases; unmatched junction nucleotides: 4. CDR1 KGHDR and CDR2 SFDVKD come from the germline V gene. The CDR3 loop reads CATSDPTGSEAFF. In nucleotides, the CDR3 is TGTGCCACCAGTGATCCGACAGGGAGTGAAGCTTTCTTT.

This clone appeared once. This chain uses TRBV2 with TRBJ2-3; 9 bases align to TRBD2. The germline V gene has CDR1 SNHLY and CDR2 FYNNEI. CDR3 length equals 15 residues. The V segment lost 1 base and the J segment 1 base; nucleotides outside the gene matches: 0. CDR3 sequence: CASSEGLAGTDTQYF. DNA of the CDR3: TGTGCCAGCAGTGAAGGACTAGCGGGCACAGATACGCAGTATTTT.

This rearrangement joins TRBV28 to TRBJ1-2; 9 nucleotides align to TRBD1. CDR1 MDHEN and CDR2 SYDVKM come from the germline V gene. The CDR3 is 14 residues long. Unmatched junction bases numbered 7, after V lost 7 bases and J lost 4 bases. The CDR3 DNA reads TGTGCCAGCAAGCGGGACAGGGTTCTCTATGGCTACACCTTC. Encoded protein: CASKRDRVLYGYTF.

The gene calls are TRBV2 and TRBJ1-1; 7 bases match TRBD1. V shed 6 bases and J 2 bases; nucleotides not matched to a gene: 9. Germline values: CDR1 SNHLY, CDR2 FYNNEI. The CDR3 runs to 15 residues. The CDR3 DNA sequence: TGTGCCAGCAGCCCCGACAGGGTTAGCAACACTGAAGCTTTCTTT. Translation: CASSPDRVSNTEAFF.

This sequence joins TRBV7-2 and TRBJ2-7; tentative D call: TRBD1 (5 bases). Germline CDR1 is SGHTA and CDR2 is FQGNSA. The CDR3 is 17 residues long. With 2 bases removed from V and 2 bases from J, the gap between germline ends came to 19 bases. CDR3 in amino acids: CASSLSPTDSYTYEQYF. CDR3 DNA: TGTGCCAGCAGCTTAAGTCCGACCGACAGCTACACCTACGAGCAGTACTTC. Full variable domain (outside the CDR3, taken from reference TRBV7-2 and TRBJ2-7): GAGVSQSPSNKVTEKGKDVELRCDPISGHTALYWYRQSLGQGLEFLIYFQGNSAPDKSGLPSDRFSAERTGGSVSTLTIQRTQQEDSAVYLCASSLSPTDSYTYEQYFGPGTRLTVT.

V and J are TRBV11-2 and TRBJ1-5, with unresolved D. Germline V gene lookup returns CDR1 SGHAT and CDR2 FQNNGV. V was cut by 5 bases and J by 2 bases, with 16 bases left in between. The CDR3 sequence is 16 residues long. CDR3 amino acids: CASSPPPGIGNQPQHF. In DNA, the CDR3 is TGTGCCAGCAGCCCCCCCCCGGGTATTGGCAATCAGCCCCAGCATTTT.

The rearrangement uses TRBV28 and TRBJ2-5; tentative D call: TRBD2 (6 bases). The V gene's germline CDR1 is MDHEN and CDR2 SYDVKM. The V end lost 5 bases, the J end lost 5 bases, and 18 bases lay between the germline ends. The CDR3 length is 15 residues. For the CDR3, the DNA is TGTGCCAGCAGTCGACTAGAAGGCGTGCGGGAGACCCAGTACTTC. It is translated as CASSRLEGVRETQYF.

V gene TRBV2 combines with J gene TRBJ1-4, with D possibly matching TRBD1 (5 bases). V gave up 6 bases and J gave up 4 bases, with 12 bases separating them. This CDR3 region has 14 residues. Germline-derived CDR1 and CDR2 are SNHLY and FYNNEI. Written as DNA, the CDR3 is TGTGCCAGCAGGGGGCGCGGGGTTAATGAAAAACTGTTTTTT. Its translation is CASRGRGVNEKLFF. The variable domain in full, completed from reference TRBV2 and TRBJ1-4, reads EPEVTQTPSHQVTQMGQEVILRCVPISNHLYFYWYRQILGQKVEFLVSFYNNEISEKSEIFDDQFSVERPDGSNFTLKIRSTKLEDSAMYFCASRGRGVNEKLFFGSGTQLSVL.

This chain connects TRBV7-2 to TRBJ1-1, with 10 bases fitting TRBD1. With V trimmed by 3 bases and J by 6 bases, 7 bases remained unmatched. CDR3 length equals 15 residues. Per the germline V gene, CDR1 is SGHTA and CDR2 is FQGNSA. The CDR3, as DNA: TGTGCCAGCAGCTTGGTCGGGACAGGGGACGCTGAAGCTTTCTTT. Amino acids: CASSLVGTGDAEAFF.

This clone was seen more than once but under ten times. The chain employs TRBV7-2 and TRBJ2-1; 9 bases match TRBD1. CDR1 and CDR2 from the germline V gene are SGHTA and FQGNSA. The V and J ends lost 4 bases and 4 bases, in that order; junction bases with no gene match: 8. The CDR3 is made up of 16 amino acids. Here the CDR3 reads CASSSRRGQGYNEQFF. The CDR3 bases are TGTGCCAGCAGCTCCCGAAGAGGACAGGGGTACAATGAGCAGTTCTTC.

V gene TRBV10-3 combines with J gene TRBJ2-3, with D tentatively TRBD2 (5 bases). Trimming removed 2 bases at V and 1 base at J, with 10 bases between. Germline CDR1 and CDR2: ENHRY and SYGVKD. This CDR3 comprises 15 residues. The CDR3, as DNA: TGTGCCATCAGTGAGAGAGGCGGGCGCACAGATACGCAGTATTTT. The encoded protein is CAISERGGRTDTQYF.

V usage is TRBV15 and J usage is TRBJ2-1, with D tentatively TRBD2 (6 bases). CDR1 LNHNV and CDR2 YYDKDF come from the germline V gene (reference sequence). V was pared by 1 base and J by 3 bases, with 7 bases between. CDR3 length: 14 residues. The CDR3: CATSRAGGYNEQFF. CDR3 bases: TGTGCCACCAGCAGAGCCGGGGGCTACAATGAGCAGTTCTTC.

The chain recombines TRBV2 with TRBJ2-1, with 10 nucleotides matching TRBD1. The V and J ends lost 8 bases and 7 bases, in that order; junction bases with no gene match: 11. In germline, CDR1 is SNHLY, CDR2 FYNNEI. The CDR3 is 15 amino acids. CDR3 region: CASAYTGTGVNEQFF. The CDR3 DNA follows: TGTGCCAGCGCCTACACCGGGACAGGGGTAAATGAGCAGTTCTTC.

The J gene is TRBJ2-1, the V gene TRBV6-2 or TRBV6-3; D possibly corresponds to TRBD2 (5 bases). V lost 0 bases to trimming and J lost 1 base, with 13 bases between them. The CDR3 runs 17 residues. Per germline, CDR1 MNHEY and CDR2 SVGEGT. The CDR3 is CASSYSVPGVSYNEQFF. CDR3 bases: TGTGCCAGCAGTTACTCGGTTCCCGGGGTATCCTACAATGAGCAGTTCTTC.

The V call is TRBV6-2 or TRBV6-3, the J call TRBJ1-3, with no clear D. V was clipped by 2 bases and J by 4 bases, with 12 bases between them. From germline, CDR1 is MNHEY and CDR2 SVGEGT. The CDR3 spans 15 residues. CDR3 sequence (DNA): TGTGCCAGCAGTTACCGATGGACTGAAGGAAACACCATATATTTT. Protein sequence: CASSYRWTEGNTIYF.

V and J are TRBV12-3 or TRBV12-4 and TRBJ2-5; D is possibly TRBD1 (6 bases). Between the trimmed V and J ends, which lost 6 bases and 5 bases, there was a span of 13 bases. This CDR3 has 13 residues. CDR3 residues: CASSPTGLETQYF. Written as DNA, the CDR3 is TGTGCCAGCAGCCCAACAGGGTTGGAGACCCAGTACTTC.

The chain carries TRBV19 and TRBJ2-2; no firm D call. This CDR3 contains 16 residues. Germline loops: CDR1 LNHDA, CDR2 SQIVND (reference sequence). The V and J ends lost 1 base and 1 base respectively, with 10 bases between them. The CDR3 loop reads CASSIGSLWNTGELFF. CDR3 in DNA: TGTGCCAGTAGTATAGGGTCTCTATGGAACACCGGGGAGCTGTTTTTT.

The V gene is TRBV2, the J gene TRBJ1-5; 7 bases line up with TRBD1. Germline-derived CDR1 and CDR2 are SNHLY and FYNNEI. J lost 7 bases, V lost 4 bases, and 4 bases had no gene match. This CDR3 contains 13 residues. For the CDR3, the DNA is TGTGCCAGCAGTGGGGCAGGGGGACAGCCCCAGCATTTT. This sequence encodes CASSGAGGQPQHF.

This clone was observed a single time. CDR3: CASSHAQRGRIGEQYF. The DNA of the CDR3 is TGTGCCAGCAGCCATGCTCAGCGGGGCCGTATCGGCGAGCAGTACTTC. This chain uses TRBV3-1 (or the pseudogene TRBV3-2) with TRBJ2-7, with TRBD2 matching over 7 bases. Germline CDR1 is LGHDT and CDR2 is YNNKEL (reference sequence). The CDR3 contains 16 residues. Germline trimming cut 3 bases from V and 6 bases from J; bases unmatched to any gene: 14.

This sequence joins TRBV5-1 and TRBJ2-2; TRBD1 agrees at 8 bases. CDR1 and CDR2 (germline): SGHRS, YFSETQ. V trimming: 6 bases; J trimming: 7 bases; junction bases outside the gene matches: 14. This CDR3 comprises 16 residues. CDR3 coding DNA: TGCGCCAGCAAGCTCCAAGCAGGGGGCTGGGGCGGGGAGCTGTTTTTT. This codes for CASKLQAGGWGGELFF.

The CDR3 nucleotides read TGTGCCAGCAGAGAATCCCGGGACTTTTCCTACGAGCAGTACTTC. It is translated as CASRESRDFSYEQYF. The rearrangement uses TRBV2 and TRBJ2-7; TRBD2 might be the D (6 bases). The germline V gene has CDR1 SNHLY and CDR2 FYNNEI. Trimming left V 6 bases short and J 1 base short, with 16 bases between. The CDR3 length is 15 residues.

The chain uses TRBV5-4 and TRBJ1-2; possibly TRBD1 for D (5 bases). V lost 1 base, J lost 4 bases, and 8 bases lay in between. Germline V gene data show CDR1 as SGHNT and CDR2 as YYREEE (reference sequence). CDR3 length equals 13 residues. CDR3 nucleotide sequence: TGTGCCAGCAGCTTGTGGGGCGTCTATGGCTACACCTTC. This codes for CASSLWGVYGYTF.

V usage is TRBV9 and J usage is TRBJ2-7; 10 bases fit TRBD1. From germline, CDR1 is SGDLS and CDR2 YYNGEE. The junction had 6 bases not matched to a gene; V was cut back by 2 bases and J by 4 bases. The CDR3 runs to 15 residues. The CDR3 sequence: CASSVGTGDAYEQYF. DNA for the CDR3: TGTGCCAGCAGCGTGGGGACAGGGGACGCTTACGAGCAGTACTTC.

V gene TRBV7-2 combines with J gene TRBJ1-5; D possibly corresponds to TRBD1 (6 bases). V gave up 1 base and J gave up 3 bases, with 16 bases separating them. CDR1 is SGHTA and CDR2 is FQGNSA in the germline V gene. The length of the CDR3 is 17 residues. Here the CDR3 reads CASSLGTRGFDNQPQHF. The CDR3 DNA sequence: TGTGCCAGCAGCTTAGGTACGAGGGGGTTTGACAATCAGCCCCAGCATTTT.

The chain carries TRBV3-1 (or the pseudogene TRBV3-2) and TRBJ2-7; 10 bases are a match to TRBD2. Trimming at V came to 8 bases and at J to 0 bases, leaving 10 bases not matched to a gene. Germline lookup yields CDR1 LGHDT and CDR2 YNNKEL (reference sequence). This CDR3 has 16 residues. CDR3 nucleotide sequence: TGTGCCAGCTCTACCCTAGCGGGAGACCCCTCCTACGAGCAGTACTTC. Translated, it gives CASSTLAGDPSYEQYF.

The DNA of the CDR3 is TGCAGCGTTATGGACAGGGGAACTTTCTTT. Its translation is CSVMDRGTFF. The J gene is TRBJ1-1, the V gene TRBV29-1, with TRBD1 identical over 9 bases. The V gene end was trimmed by 5 bases and the J gene end by 12 bases; junction bases not matched to a gene: 4. This CDR3 has 10 amino acids. Germline V gene sequence: CDR1 SQVTM, CDR2 ANQGSEA.

The chain couples TRBV19 to TRBJ1-2; possibly TRBD1 for D (5 bases). V lost 4 bases and J lost 5, with 17 bases in between. CDR1 is LNHDA and CDR2 is SQIVND in the germline V gene (reference sequence). The CDR3 is made up of 15 amino acids. The DNA for the CDR3 is TGTGCCAGTAGTACCCCATCCCACAGGAGTTATGGCTACACCTTC. It yields the protein CASSTPSHRSYGYTF.

This chain links TRBV2 with TRBJ1-1; 8 nucleotides match TRBD1. The length of the CDR3 is 15 residues. Germline CDR1 is SNHLY and CDR2 is FYNNEI. The ends lost 5 bases at V and 3 bases at J; junction bases unmatched: 8. CDR3 nucleotides: TGTGCCAGCAGTATTAACAGGGGGATAGACACTGAAGCTTTCTTT. Its translation is CASSINRGIDTEAFF.

The chain carries TRBV6-4 and TRBJ1-1; TRBD1 matches 11 bases. Germline trimming cut 6 bases from V and 6 bases from J; bases unmatched to any gene: 6. The CDR3 covers 14 residues. CDR1 is MRHNA, CDR2 SNTAGT, per germline. This CDR3 is CASSRDRGVSEAFF. As DNA, the CDR3 is TGTGCCAGCAGCCGGGACAGGGGGGTTTCTGAAGCTTTCTTT.

This clone was seen just once. This rearrangement joins TRBV7-6 to TRBJ1-6, with a possible D match to TRBD1 (6 bases). The CDR3 sequence is 16 residues long. The V end was cut by 0 bases, the J end by 9 bases, with 15 bases between. The germline V gene encodes CDR1 SGHVS and CDR2 FNYEAQ. CDR3 sequence (DNA): TGTGCCAGCAGCTTAGCGATCCAGGGGTTTGGTTCACCCCTCCACTTT. Its translation is CASSLAIQGFGSPLHF. The full variable domain, in which reference TRBV7-6 and TRBJ1-6 provide the parts outside the CDR3, is GAGVSQSPRYKVTKRGQDVALRCDPISGHVSLYWYRQALGQGPEFLTYFNYEAQQDKSGLPNDRFSAERPEGSISTLTIQRTEQRDSAMYRCASSLAIQGFGSPLHFGNGTRLTVT.